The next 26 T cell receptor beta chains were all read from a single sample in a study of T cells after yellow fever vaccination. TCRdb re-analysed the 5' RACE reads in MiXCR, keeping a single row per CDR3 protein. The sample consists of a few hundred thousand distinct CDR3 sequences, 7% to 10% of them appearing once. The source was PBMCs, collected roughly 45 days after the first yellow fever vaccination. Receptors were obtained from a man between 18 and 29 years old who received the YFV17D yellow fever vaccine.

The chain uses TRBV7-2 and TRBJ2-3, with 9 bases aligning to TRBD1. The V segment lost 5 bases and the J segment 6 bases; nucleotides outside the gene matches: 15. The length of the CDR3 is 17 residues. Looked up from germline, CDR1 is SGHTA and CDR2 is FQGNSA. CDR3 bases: TGTGCCAGCAGCCGAAATACCTACAGGGGGCCTCCCGATACGCAGTATTTT. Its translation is CASSRNTYRGPPDTQYF. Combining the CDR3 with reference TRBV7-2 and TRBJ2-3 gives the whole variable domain GAGVSQSPSNKVTEKGKDVELRCDPISGHTALYWYRQSLGQGLEFLIYFQGNSAPDKSGLPSDRFSAERTGGSVSTLTIQRTQQEDSAVYLCASSRNTYRGPPDTQYFGPGTRLTVL.

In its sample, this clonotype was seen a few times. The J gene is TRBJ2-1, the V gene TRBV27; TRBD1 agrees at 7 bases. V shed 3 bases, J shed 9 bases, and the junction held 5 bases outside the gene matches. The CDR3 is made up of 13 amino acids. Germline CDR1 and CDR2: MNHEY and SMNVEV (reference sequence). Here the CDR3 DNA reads TGTGCCAGCAGTTTCGACAGGGTGGGTGAGCAGTTCTTC. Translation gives CASSFDRVGEQFF.

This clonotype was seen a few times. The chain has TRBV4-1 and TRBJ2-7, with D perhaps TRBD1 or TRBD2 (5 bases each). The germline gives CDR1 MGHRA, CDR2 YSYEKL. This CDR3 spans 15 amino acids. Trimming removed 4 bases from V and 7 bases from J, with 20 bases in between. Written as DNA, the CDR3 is TGCGCCAGCAGCCGCGACGCGACACGGGGCCGAGAGCAGTACGTC. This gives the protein CASSRDATRGREQYV.

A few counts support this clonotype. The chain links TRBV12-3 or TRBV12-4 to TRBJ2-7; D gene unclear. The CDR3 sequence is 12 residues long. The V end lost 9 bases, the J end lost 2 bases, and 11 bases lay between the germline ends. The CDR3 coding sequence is TGTGCCAGTTCAGAGATCGCCTACGAGCAGTACTTC. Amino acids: CASSEIAYEQYF.

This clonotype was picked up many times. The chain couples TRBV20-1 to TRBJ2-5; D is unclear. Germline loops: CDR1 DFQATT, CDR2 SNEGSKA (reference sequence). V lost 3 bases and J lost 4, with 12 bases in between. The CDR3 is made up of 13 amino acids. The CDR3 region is CSASPLARETQYF. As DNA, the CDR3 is TGCAGTGCTAGTCCGTTGGCTAGAGAGACCCAGTACTTC.

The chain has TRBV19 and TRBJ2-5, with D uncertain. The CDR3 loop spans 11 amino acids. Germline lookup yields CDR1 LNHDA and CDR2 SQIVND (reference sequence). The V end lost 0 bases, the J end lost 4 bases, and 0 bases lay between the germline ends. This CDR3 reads CASSIEETQYF. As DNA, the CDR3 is TGTGCCAGTAGTATAGAAGAGACCCAGTACTTC.

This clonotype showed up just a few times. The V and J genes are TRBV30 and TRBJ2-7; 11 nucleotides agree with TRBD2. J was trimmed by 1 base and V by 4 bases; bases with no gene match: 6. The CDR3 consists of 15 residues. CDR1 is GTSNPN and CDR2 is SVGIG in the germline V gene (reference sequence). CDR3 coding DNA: TGTGCCTGGACTAGCGGGGGGACACCTTCCTACGAGCAGTACTTC. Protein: CAWTSGGTPSYEQYF.

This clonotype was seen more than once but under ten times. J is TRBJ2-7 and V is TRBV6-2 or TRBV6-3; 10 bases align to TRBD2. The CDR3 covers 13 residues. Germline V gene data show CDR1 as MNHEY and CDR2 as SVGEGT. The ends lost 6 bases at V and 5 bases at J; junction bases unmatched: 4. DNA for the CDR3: TGTGCCAGCAGACCTAGCGGGGGCCACGAGCAGTACTTC. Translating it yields CASRPSGGHEQYF.

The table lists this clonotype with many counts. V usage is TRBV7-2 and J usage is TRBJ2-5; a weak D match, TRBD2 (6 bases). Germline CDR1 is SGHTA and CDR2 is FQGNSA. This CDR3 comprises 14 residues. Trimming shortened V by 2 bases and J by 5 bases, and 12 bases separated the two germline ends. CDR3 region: CASSLMVAGETQYF. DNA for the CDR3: TGTGCCAGCAGCTTAATGGTGGCGGGGGAGACCCAGTACTTC.

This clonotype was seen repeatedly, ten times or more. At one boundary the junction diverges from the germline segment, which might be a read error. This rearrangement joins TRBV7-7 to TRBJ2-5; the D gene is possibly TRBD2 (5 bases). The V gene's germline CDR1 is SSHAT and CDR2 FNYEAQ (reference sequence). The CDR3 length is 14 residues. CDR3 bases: TGTGCTAGCAGCTTAAGTCGGGGTCAGGAGACCCAGTACTTC. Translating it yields CASSLSRGQETQYF. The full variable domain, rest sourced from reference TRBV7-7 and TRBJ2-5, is GAGVSQSPRYKVTKRGQDVTLRCDPISSHATLYWYQQALGQGPEFLTYFNYEAQPDKSGLPSDRFSAERPEGSISTLTIQRTEQRDSAMYRCASSLSRGQETQYFGPGTRLLVL.

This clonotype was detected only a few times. The CDR3 spells CATRTGAEETQYF. CDR3 DNA sequence: TGCGCCACCAGGACAGGGGCTGAAGAGACCCAGTACTTC. The rearrangement uses TRBV5-1 and TRBJ2-5, with TRBD1 matching over 9 bases. V was pared by 9 bases and J by 3 bases, with 6 bases of the junction left unmatched. The CDR3 contains 13 residues. The germline V gene encodes CDR1 SGHRS and CDR2 YFSETQ.

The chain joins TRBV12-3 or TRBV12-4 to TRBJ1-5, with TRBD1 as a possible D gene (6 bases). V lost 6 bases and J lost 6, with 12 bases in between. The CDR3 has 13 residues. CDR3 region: CASRLTGRQPQHF. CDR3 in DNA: TGTGCCAGCAGGCTGACAGGACGTCAGCCCCAGCATTTT.

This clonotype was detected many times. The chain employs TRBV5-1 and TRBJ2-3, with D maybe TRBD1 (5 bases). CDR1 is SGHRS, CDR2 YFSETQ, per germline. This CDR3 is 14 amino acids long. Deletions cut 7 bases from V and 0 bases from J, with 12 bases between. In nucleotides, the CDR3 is TGCGCCAGCGGTTCAGGGCCTAGCACAGATACGCAGTATTTT. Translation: CASGSGPSTDTQYF.

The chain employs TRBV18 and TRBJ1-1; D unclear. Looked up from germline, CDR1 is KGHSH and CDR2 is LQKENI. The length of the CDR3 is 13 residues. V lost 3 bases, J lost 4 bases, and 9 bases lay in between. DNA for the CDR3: TGTGCCAGCTCACCCGCTCCGGCCACTGAAGCTTTCTTT. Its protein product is CASSPAPATEAFF.

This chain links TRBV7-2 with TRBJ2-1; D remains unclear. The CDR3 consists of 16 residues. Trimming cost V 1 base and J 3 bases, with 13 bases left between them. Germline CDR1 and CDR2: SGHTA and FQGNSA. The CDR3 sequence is CASSLGRTDVYNEQFF. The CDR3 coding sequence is TGTGCCAGCAGCTTAGGAAGGACGGATGTCTACAATGAGCAGTTCTTC.

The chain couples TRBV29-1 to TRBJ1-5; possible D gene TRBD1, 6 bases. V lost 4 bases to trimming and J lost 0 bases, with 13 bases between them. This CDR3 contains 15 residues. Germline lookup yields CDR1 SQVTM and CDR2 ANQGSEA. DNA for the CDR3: TGCAGCGTTGGAGGGGGGCAGAATAGCAATCAGCCCCAGCATTTT. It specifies CSVGGGQNSNQPQHF.

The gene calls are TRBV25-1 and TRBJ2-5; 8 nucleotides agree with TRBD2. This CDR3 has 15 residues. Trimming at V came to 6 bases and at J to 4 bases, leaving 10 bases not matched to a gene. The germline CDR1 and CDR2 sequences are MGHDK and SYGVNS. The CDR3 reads CASSLSGGGGETQYF. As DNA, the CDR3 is TGTGCCAGCAGCCTCAGCGGGGGAGGCGGAGAGACCCAGTACTTC. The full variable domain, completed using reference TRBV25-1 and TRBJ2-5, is EADIYQTPRYLVIGTGKKITLECSQTMGHDKMYWYQQDPGMELHLIHYSYGVNSTEKGDLSSESTVSRIRTEHFPLTLESARPSHTSQYLCASSLSGGGGETQYFGPGTRLLVL.

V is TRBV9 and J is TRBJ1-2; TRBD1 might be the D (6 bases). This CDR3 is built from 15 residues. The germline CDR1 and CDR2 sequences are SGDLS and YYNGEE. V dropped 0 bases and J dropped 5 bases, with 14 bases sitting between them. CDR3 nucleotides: TGTGCCAGCAGCGTAGACCCCGGGACACTTTATGGCTACACCTTC. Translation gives CASSVDPGTLYGYTF.

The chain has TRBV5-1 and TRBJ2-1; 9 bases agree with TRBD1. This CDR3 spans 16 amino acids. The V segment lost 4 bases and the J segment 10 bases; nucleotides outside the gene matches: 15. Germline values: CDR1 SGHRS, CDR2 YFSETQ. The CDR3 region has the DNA TGCGCCAGCAGCCGGTCCGGGACAGGGCTCCTCGGGGAGCAGTTCTTC. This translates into CASSRSGTGLLGEQFF.

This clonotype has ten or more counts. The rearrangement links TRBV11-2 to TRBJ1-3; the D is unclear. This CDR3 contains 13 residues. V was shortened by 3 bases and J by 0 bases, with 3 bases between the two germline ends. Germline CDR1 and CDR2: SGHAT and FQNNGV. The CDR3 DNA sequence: TGTGCCAGCAGCTTCGTCTCTGGAAACACCATATATTTT. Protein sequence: CASSFVSGNTIYF.

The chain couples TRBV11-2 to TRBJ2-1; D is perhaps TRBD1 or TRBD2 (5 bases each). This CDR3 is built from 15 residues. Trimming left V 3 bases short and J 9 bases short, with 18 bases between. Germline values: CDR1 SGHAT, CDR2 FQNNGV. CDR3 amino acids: CASSFPRGSDREQFF. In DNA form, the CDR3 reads TGTGCCAGCAGCTTCCCACGGGGCTCGGACCGTGAGCAGTTCTTC.

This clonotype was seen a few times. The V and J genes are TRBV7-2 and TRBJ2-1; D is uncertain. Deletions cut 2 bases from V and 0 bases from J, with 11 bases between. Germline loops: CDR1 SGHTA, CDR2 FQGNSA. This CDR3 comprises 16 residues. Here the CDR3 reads CASSLSRYSSYNEQFF. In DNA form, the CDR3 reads TGTGCCAGCAGCTTATCACGATACAGCTCCTACAATGAGCAGTTCTTC.

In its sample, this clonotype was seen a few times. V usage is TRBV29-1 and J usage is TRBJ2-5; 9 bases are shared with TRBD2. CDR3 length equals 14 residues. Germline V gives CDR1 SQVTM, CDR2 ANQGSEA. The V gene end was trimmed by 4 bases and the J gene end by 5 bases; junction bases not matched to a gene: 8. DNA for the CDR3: TGCAGCGTTGTCTGGCGGGGGGGTGTGGAGACCCAGTACTTC. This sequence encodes CSVVWRGGVETQYF.

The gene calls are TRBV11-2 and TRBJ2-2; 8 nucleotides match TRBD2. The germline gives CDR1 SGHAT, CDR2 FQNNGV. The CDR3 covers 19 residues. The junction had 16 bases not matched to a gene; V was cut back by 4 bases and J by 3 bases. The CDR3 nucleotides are TGTGCCAGCAGCTCGATTCGGGGGGGGAACAAAAGGGACACCGGGGAGCTGTTTTTT. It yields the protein CASSSIRGGNKRDTGELFF. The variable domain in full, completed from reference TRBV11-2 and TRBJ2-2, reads EAGVAQSPRYKIIEKRQSVAFWCNPISGHATLYWYQQILGQGPKLLIQFQNNGVVDDSQLPKDRFSAERLKGVDSTLKIQPAKLEDSAVYLCASSSIRGGNKRDTGELFFGEGSRLTVL.

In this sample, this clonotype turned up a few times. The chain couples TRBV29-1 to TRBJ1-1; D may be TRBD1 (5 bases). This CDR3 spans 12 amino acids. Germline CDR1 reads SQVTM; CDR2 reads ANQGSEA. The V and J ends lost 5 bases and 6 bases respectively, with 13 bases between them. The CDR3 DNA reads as TGCAGCGTTTTTCGGAGGGGCGCTGAAGCTTTCTTT. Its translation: CSVFRRGAEAFF.

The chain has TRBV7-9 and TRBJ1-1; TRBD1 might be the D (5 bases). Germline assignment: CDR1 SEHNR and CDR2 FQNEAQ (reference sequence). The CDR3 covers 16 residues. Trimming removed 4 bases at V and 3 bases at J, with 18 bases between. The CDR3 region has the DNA TGTGCCAGCAGCTCGACATGGAGTGCGGGGGACACTGAAGCTTTCTTT. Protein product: CASSSTWSAGDTEAFF.